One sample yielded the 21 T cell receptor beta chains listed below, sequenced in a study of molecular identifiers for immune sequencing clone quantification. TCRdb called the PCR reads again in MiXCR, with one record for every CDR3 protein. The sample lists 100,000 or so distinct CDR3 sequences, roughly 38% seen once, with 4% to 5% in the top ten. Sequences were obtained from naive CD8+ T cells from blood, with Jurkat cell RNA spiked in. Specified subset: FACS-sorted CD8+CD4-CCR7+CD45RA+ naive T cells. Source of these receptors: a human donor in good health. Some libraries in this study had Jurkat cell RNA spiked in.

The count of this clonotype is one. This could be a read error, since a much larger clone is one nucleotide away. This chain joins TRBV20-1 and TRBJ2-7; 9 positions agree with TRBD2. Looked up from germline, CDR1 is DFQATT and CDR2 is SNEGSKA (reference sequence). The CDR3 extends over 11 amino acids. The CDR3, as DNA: TGCGTTGGCGGGAGGGGCTACGAGCAGTACTTC. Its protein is CVGGRGYEQYF.

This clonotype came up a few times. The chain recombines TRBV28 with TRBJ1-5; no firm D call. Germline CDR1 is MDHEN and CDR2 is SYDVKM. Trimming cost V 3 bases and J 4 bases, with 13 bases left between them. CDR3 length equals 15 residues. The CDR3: CASSFKGVSNQPQHF. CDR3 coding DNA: TGTGCCAGCAGTTTTAAAGGAGTCAGTAATCAGCCCCAGCATTTT.

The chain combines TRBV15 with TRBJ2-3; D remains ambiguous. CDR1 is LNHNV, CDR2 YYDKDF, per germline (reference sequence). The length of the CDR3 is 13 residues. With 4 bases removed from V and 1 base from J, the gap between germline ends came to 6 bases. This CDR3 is CATSTSGTDTQYF. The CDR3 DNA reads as TGTGCCACCAGCACAAGCGGCACAGATACGCAGTATTTT.

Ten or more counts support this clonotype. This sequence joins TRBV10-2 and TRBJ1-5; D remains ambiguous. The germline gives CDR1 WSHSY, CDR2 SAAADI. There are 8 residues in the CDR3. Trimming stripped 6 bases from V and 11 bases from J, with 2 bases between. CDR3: CASSAQHF. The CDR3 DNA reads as TGCGCCAGCAGCGCCCAGCATTTT.

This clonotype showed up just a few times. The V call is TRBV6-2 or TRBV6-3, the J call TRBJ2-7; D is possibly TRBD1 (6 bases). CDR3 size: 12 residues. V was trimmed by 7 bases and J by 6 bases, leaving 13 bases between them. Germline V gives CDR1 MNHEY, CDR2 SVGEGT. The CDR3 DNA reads TGTGCCAGCAACACAGGGTATCCCGAGCAGTACTTC. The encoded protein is CASNTGYPEQYF.

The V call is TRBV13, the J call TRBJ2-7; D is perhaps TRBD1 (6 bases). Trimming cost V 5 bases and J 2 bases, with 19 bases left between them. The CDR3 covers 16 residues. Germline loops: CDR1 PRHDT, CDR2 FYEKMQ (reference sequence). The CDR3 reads CASSTTTGFTAYEQYF. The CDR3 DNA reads TGTGCCAGCAGCACCACTACAGGGTTCACGGCCTACGAGCAGTACTTC.

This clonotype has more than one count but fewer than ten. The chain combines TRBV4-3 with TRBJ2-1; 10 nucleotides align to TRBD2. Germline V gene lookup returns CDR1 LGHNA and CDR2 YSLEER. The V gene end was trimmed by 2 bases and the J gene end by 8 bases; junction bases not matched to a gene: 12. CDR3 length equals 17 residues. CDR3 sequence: CASSQFSSGSGRDEQFF. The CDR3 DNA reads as TGCGCCAGCAGCCAATTCTCTAGCGGGAGCGGTCGCGATGAGCAGTTCTTC.

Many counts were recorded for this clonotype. The CDR3 DNA sequence: TGTGCCAGCAGAGTAGCGGGAGCAGGCAAAAACATTCAGTACTTC. It specifies CASRVAGAGKNIQYF. This chain uses TRBV6-5 with TRBJ2-4; TRBD2 matches at 9 bases. Looked up from germline, CDR1 is MNHEY and CDR2 is SVGAGI. CDR3 length: 15 amino acids. V shed 6 bases and J 3 bases; nucleotides not matched to a gene: 6.

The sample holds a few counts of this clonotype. This CDR3 reads CASSEGWTGGYEQYF. The CDR3 region has the DNA TGTGCCAGCAGTGAAGGTTGGACAGGGGGATACGAGCAGTACTTC. The chain recombines TRBV6-1 with TRBJ2-7; 10 bases are a match to TRBD1. Germline assignment: CDR1 MNHNS and CDR2 SASEGT. V gave up 1 base and J gave up 4 bases; unmatched junction bases: 4. The length of the CDR3 is 15 residues.

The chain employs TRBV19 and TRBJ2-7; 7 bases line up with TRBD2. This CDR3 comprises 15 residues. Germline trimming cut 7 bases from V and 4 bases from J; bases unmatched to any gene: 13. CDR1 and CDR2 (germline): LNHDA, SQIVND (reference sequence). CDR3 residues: CASNRTSRFRYEQYF. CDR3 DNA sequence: TGTGCCAGTAACCGGACTAGTCGGTTCAGGTACGAGCAGTACTTC.

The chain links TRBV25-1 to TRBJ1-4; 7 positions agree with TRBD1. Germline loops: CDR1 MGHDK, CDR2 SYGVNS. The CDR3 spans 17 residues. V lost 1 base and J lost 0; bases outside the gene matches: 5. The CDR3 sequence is CASSEFGTEATNEKLFF. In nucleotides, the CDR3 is TGTGCCAGCAGTGAATTTGGGACAGAGGCAACTAATGAAAAACTGTTTTTT. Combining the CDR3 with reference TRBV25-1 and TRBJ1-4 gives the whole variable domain EADIYQTPRYLVIGTGKKITLECSQTMGHDKMYWYQQDPGMELHLIHYSYGVNSTEKGDLSSESTVSRIRTEHFPLTLESARPSHTSQYLCASSEFGTEATNEKLFFGSGTQLSVL.

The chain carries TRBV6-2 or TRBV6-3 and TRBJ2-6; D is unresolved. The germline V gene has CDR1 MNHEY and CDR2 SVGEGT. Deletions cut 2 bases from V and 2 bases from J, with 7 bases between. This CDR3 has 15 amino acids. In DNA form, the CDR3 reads TGTGCCAGCAGTTACGTGTGGCCTGGGGCCAACGTCCTGACTTTC. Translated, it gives CASSYVWPGANVLTF.

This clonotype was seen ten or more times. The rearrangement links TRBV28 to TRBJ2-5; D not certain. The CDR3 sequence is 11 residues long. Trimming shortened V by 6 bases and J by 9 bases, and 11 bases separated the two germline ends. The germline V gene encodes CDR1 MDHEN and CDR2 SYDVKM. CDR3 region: CASSLVWPQYF. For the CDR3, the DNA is TGTGCCAGCAGCCTTGTTTGGCCCCAGTACTTC.

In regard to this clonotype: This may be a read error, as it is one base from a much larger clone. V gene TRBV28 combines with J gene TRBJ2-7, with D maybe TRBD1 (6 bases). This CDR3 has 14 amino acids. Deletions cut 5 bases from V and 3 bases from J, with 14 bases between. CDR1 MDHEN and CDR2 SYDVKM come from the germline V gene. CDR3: CASSPNRVGYEQYF. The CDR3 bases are TGTGCCAGCAGTCCAAACAGGGTGGGCTACGAGCAGTACTTC.

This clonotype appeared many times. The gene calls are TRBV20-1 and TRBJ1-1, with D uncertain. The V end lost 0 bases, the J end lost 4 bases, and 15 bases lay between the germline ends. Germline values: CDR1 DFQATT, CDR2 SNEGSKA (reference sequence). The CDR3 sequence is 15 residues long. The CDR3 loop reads CSARDTGYGATEAFF. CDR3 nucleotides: TGCAGTGCTAGAGATACGGGGTACGGTGCCACTGAAGCTTTCTTT.

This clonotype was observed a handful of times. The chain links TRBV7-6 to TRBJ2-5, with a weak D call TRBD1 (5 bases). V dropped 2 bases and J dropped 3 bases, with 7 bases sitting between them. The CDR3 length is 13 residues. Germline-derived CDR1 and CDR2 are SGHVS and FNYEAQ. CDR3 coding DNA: TGTGCCAGCAGCTTATGGACAAAAGAGACCCAGTACTTC. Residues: CASSLWTKETQYF. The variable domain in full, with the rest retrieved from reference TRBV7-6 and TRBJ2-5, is GAGVSQSPRYKVTKRGQDVALRCDPISGHVSLYWYRQALGQGPEFLTYFNYEAQQDKSGLPNDRFSAERPEGSISTLTIQRTEQRDSAMYRCASSLWTKETQYFGPGTRLLVL.

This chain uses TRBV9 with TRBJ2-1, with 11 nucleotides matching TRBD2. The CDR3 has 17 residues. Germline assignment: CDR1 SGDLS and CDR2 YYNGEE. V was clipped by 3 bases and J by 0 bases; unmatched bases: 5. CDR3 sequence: CASSDSGTSGSYNEQFF. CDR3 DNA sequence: TGTGCCAGCAGCGACTCCGGGACTAGCGGCTCCTACAATGAGCAGTTCTTC.

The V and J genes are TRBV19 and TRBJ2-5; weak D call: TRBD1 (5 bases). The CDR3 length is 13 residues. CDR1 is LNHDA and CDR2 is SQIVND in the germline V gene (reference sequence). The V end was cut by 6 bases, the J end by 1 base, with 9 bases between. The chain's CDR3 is CASRRGVQETQYF. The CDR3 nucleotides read TGTGCCAGTAGAAGGGGTGTCCAAGAGACCCAGTACTTC.

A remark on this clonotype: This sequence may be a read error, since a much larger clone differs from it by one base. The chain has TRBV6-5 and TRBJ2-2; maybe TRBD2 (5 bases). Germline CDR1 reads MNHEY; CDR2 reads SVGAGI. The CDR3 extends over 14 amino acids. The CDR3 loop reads CASKVVPNTGVLFF. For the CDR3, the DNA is TGTGCCAGCAAAGTAGTTCCAAACACCGGGGTGCTGTTTTTT.

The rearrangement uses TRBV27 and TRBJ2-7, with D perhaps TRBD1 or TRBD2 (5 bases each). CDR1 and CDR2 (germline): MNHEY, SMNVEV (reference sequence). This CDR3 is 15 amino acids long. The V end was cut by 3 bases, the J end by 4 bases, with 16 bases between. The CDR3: CASSLSGAASYEQYF. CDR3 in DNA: TGTGCCAGCAGTTTGTCCGGGGCAGCCTCGTACGAGCAGTACTTC.

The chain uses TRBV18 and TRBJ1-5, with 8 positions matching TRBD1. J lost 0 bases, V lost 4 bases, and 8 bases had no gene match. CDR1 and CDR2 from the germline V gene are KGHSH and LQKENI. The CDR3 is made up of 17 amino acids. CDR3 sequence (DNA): TGTGCCAGCTCACAGACAGGGGCTATTTATAGCAATCAGCCCCAGCATTTT. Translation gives CASSQTGAIYSNQPQHF.